Presented here are 9 T cell receptor beta chains from one specimen sequenced in a study of shared clonotypes between healthy human individuals. The protocol was immunoSEQ multiplex PCR, while the TCRdb copy is restricted to in-frame clones and leaves out a portion. The data contain approximately 530,000 clones, 95% to 96% of them singletons. Sample: naive CD4+ T cells sorted from blood. Documented subset: CD45RA+ positively selected. The receptor set was obtained from a woman aged 30 to 39 in good health.

The chain joins TRBV7-3 to TRBJ2-1, with D tentatively TRBD2 (6 bases). CDR1 and CDR2 from the germline V gene are SGHTA and FQGTGA. Trimming removed 5 bases from V and 7 bases from J, with 27 bases in between. This CDR3 region has 18 residues. DNA for the CDR3: TGTGCCAGCAGCAATACCGGGACTCCCCCGAGGTTTGGTAATGAGCAGTTCTTC. Amino acids: CASSNTGTPPRFGNEQFF.

Only one count was recorded for this clone. The V call is TRBV7-8, the J call TRBJ1-1; D ambiguous. This CDR3 is built from 13 residues. Germline CDR1 and CDR2: SGHVS and FQNEAQ. Trimming left V 5 bases short and J 3 bases short, with 10 bases between. The CDR3 coding sequence is TGTGCCAGCAGCCCCGGTCGGGACACTGAAGCTTTCTTT. Translating it yields CASSPGRDTEAFF. The full variable domain, in which reference TRBV7-8 and TRBJ1-1 provide the parts outside the CDR3, is GAGVSQSPRYKVAKRGQDVALRCDPISGHVSLFWYQQALGQGPEFLTYFQNEAQLDKSGLPSDRFFAERPEGSVSTLKIQRTQQEDSAVYLCASSPGRDTEAFFGQGTRLTVV.

Here the CDR3 DNA reads TGTGCCAGCAGCACCAAGGGTTATAGCAATCAGCCCCAGCATTTT. Translation gives CASSTKGYSNQPQHF. The V gene is TRBV6-5, the J gene TRBJ1-5; D is unresolved. The CDR3 is 15 residues long. Between the trimmed V and J ends, which lost 6 bases and 0 bases, there was a span of 12 bases. Per germline, CDR1 MNHEY and CDR2 SVGAGI.

The chain joins TRBV27 to TRBJ2-1, with a weak D call TRBD2 (6 bases). V was clipped by 7 bases and J by 4 bases, with 8 bases between them. The CDR3 sequence is 12 residues long. Germline V lookup: CDR1 MNHEY, CDR2 SMNVEV (reference sequence). The CDR3 DNA is TGTGCCAGCATAGCGGCGTACAATGAGCAGTTCTTC. Translating it yields CASIAAYNEQFF.

The V and J genes are TRBV28 and TRBJ1-1, with 7 bases matching TRBD1. Losses at the gene ends were 3 bases for V and 1 base for J; bases not matched to a gene: 5. The CDR3 runs 15 residues. CDR1 is MDHEN, CDR2 SYDVKM, per germline. Here the CDR3 DNA reads TGTGCCAGCAGTTTCCGATGGGACAGGAACACTGAAGCTTTCTTT. Encoded protein: CASSFRWDRNTEAFF.

The V call is TRBV27, the J call TRBJ1-5; TRBD1 aligns across 9 bases. With 8 bases clipped from V and 6 bases from J, the junction kept 8 bases outside the gene matches. The CDR3 extends over 14 amino acids. Germline V gene sequence: CDR1 MNHEY, CDR2 SMNVEV (reference sequence). The DNA for the CDR3 is TGTGCCAGCGGTGGACAGGGGCGAGGTCAGCCCCAGCATTTT. Translation: CASGGQGRGQPQHF.

In the case of this clone: The sample contains more than one DNA sequence encoding this CDR3. The chain is built from TRBV18 and TRBJ2-5; D not certain. The CDR3 covers 13 residues. CDR1 is KGHSH, CDR2 LQKENI, per germline. V dropped 9 bases and J dropped 5 bases, with 16 bases sitting between them. The chain's CDR3 is CASSTSIGETQYF. The CDR3 DNA reads as TGTGCCAGTTCAACATCCATCGGGGAGACCCAGTACTTC.

This chain links TRBV5-1 with TRBJ2-5, with D possibly TRBD2 on 5 matching bases. Germline V CDR1 and CDR2: SGHRS, YFSETQ. This CDR3 spans 14 amino acids. V lost 4 bases to trimming and J lost 5 bases, with 15 bases between them. CDR3 nucleotide sequence: TGCGCCAGCAGCCACCGAGGGCTATGGGAGACCCAGTACTTC. Its translation: CASSHRGLWETQYF.

CDR3 loop: CASSPGLAGDTGELFF. The DNA for the CDR3 is TGTGCCAGCTCACCGGGACTAGCGGGAGACACCGGGGAGCTGTTTTTT. The rearrangement uses TRBV18 and TRBJ2-2, with 14 nucleotides matching TRBD2. The CDR3 totals 16 residues. V lost 3 bases to trimming and J lost 3 bases; unmatched junction nucleotides: 0. CDR1 and CDR2 (germline): KGHSH, LQKENI.